A selection of T cell receptor beta chains follows, all from one sample in a study of beta chain features in type 1 diabetes. Method: immunoSEQ multiplex PCR; TCRdb's copy keeps in-frame clones and lacks some. The sample has hundreds of thousands of clones; 11% are singletons. The sequenced sample was naive CD4+ T cells from blood. The origin of the receptors is a man aged 25-45 years with type 1 diabetes. Each CDR3 is given with its conserved first and last residue. The order of the fields is clone size, V gene, J gene, D gene, CDR3 protein, CDR3 DNA. A D gene is named only where the DNA matches it firmly. Some rows mark clone size as missing; the rest say once, few, many or name a class of expanded clone.

abundance: .
v_gene: TRBV9
j_gene: TRBJ2-1
d_gene: .
CDR3aa: CASSAGNEQFF
CDR3nt: TGTGCCAGCAGCGCAGGTAATGAGCAGTTCTTC

abundance: few
v_gene: TRBV6-5
j_gene: TRBJ2-7
d_gene: TRBD1
CDR3aa: CASSYPGQGSYEQYF
CDR3nt: TGTGCCAGCAGTTACCCGGGACAGGGGTCCTACGAGCAGTACTTC

abundance: .
v_gene: TRBV7-2
j_gene: TRBJ2-5
d_gene: TRBD2
CDR3aa: CASSLAGTSGETQYF
CDR3nt: TGTGCCAGCAGCTTAGCGGGGACTAGCGGCGAGACCCAGTACTTC

abundance: .
v_gene: TRBV18
j_gene: TRBJ2-7
d_gene: TRBD1
CDR3aa: CASSPRQGVDEQYF
CDR3nt: TGTGCCAGCTCACCCCGACAGGGGGTCGACGAGCAGTACTTC

abundance: .
v_gene: TRBV9
j_gene: TRBJ2-7
d_gene: .
CDR3aa: CASSSGPSYEQYF
CDR3nt: TGTGCCAGCAGCAGCGGGCCTTCCTACGAGCAGTACTTC

abundance: .
v_gene: TRBV6-1
j_gene: TRBJ1-6
d_gene: .
CDR3aa: CAILGQPGNSPLHF
CDR3nt: TGTGCCATCCTGGGCCAACCGGGGAATTCACCCCTCCACTTT

abundance: .
v_gene: TRBV5-1
j_gene: TRBJ2-5
d_gene: .
CDR3aa: CASSRTRQETQYF
CDR3nt: TGCGCCAGCAGCCGGACACGTCAAGAGACCCAGTACTTC

abundance: .
v_gene: TRBV5-1
j_gene: TRBJ1-6
d_gene: .
CDR3aa: CASSGGDPRSPLHF
CDR3nt: TGCGCCAGCAGCGGGGGGGACCCTCGGTCACCCCTCCACTTT

abundance: .
v_gene: TRBV15
j_gene: TRBJ1-5
d_gene: TRBD1
CDR3aa: CATSQGVRYNQPQHF
CDR3nt: TGTGCCACGAGTCAGGGGGTGCGGTACAATCAGCCCCAGCATTTT

abundance: few
v_gene: TRBV14
j_gene: TRBJ2-7
d_gene: TRBD1
CDR3aa: CASSQERGTGTYEQYF
CDR3nt: TGTGCCAGCAGCCAAGAGCGCGGGACAGGGACGTACGAGCAGTACTTC

abundance: few
v_gene: TRBV29-1
j_gene: TRBJ2-1
d_gene: .
CDR3aa: CSVFPRTYNEQFF
CDR3nt: TGCAGCGTTTTTCCCAGGACCTACAATGAGCAGTTCTTC

abundance: .
v_gene: TRBV20-1
j_gene: TRBJ1-2
d_gene: .
CDR3aa: CSARAGTGYTF
CDR3nt: TGCAGTGCTAGAGCGGGAACTGGCTACACCTTC

abundance: few
v_gene: TRBV5-4
j_gene: TRBJ2-1
d_gene: .
CDR3aa: CASSLAGPKNEQFF
CDR3nt: TGTGCCAGCAGCTTGGCGGGTCCAAAGAATGAGCAGTTCTTC

abundance: .
v_gene: TRBV6-5
j_gene: TRBJ1-2
d_gene: .
CDR3aa: CASTQGRGGYTF
CDR3nt: TGTGCCAGCACTCAGGGGAGGGGTGGCTACACCTTC

abundance: few
v_gene: TRBV5-1
j_gene: TRBJ1-5
d_gene: .
CDR3aa: CASSFTGNQPQHF
CDR3nt: TGCGCCAGCAGCTTCACGGGCAATCAGCCCCAGCATTTT

abundance: .
v_gene: TRBV4-2
j_gene: TRBJ2-7
d_gene: .
CDR3aa: CASSQTGVYEQYF
CDR3nt: TGTGCCAGCAGCCAGACGGGGGTTTACGAGCAGTACTTC

abundance: .
v_gene: TRBV7-2
j_gene: TRBJ2-7
d_gene: TRBD2
CDR3aa: CASSSHWRGGRLWF
CDR3nt: TGTGCCAGCAGCTCCCACTGGCGGGGGGGCCGGCTTTGGTTC

abundance: few
v_gene: TRBV9
j_gene: TRBJ2-7
d_gene: .
CDR3aa: CASSVEAGQDYEQYF
CDR3nt: TGTGCCAGCAGCGTAGAGGCAGGGCAGGACTACGAGCAGTACTTC

abundance: few
v_gene: TRBV4-1
j_gene: TRBJ2-3
d_gene: TRBD2
CDR3aa: CASSHHSGETTRKQYF
CDR3nt: TGCGCCAGCAGCCATCATAGCGGGGAAACTACCCGCAAACAGTATTTT

abundance: .
v_gene: TRBV7-2
j_gene: TRBJ1-1
d_gene: .
CDR3aa: CASSLVAGMNTEAFF
CDR3nt: TGTGCCAGCAGCTTAGTAGCAGGGATGAACACTGAAGCTTTCTTT

abundance: few
v_gene: TRBV11-3
j_gene: TRBJ2-7
d_gene: .
CDR3aa: CASSLESRGAQYF
CDR3nt: TGTGCCAGCAGCTTAGAGTCCAGGGGAGCCCAGTACTTC

abundance: .
v_gene: TRBV2
j_gene: TRBJ2-4
d_gene: TRBD1
CDR3aa: CASSESRDRGIRGIQYF
CDR3nt: TGTGCCAGCAGTGAGTCCCGGGACAGGGGGATCCGCGGCATTCAGTACTTC

abundance: .
v_gene: TRBV21-1
j_gene: TRBJ2-6
d_gene: .
CDR3aa: CASSKALRGLPSSGANVLTF
CDR3nt: TGTGCCAGCAGCAAAGCGCTCAGGGGGCTCCCCTCCTCTGGGGCCAACGTCCTGACTTTC

abundance: few
v_gene: TRBV4-2
j_gene: TRBJ2-7
d_gene: TRBD2
CDR3aa: CASSQQLQRGAYEQYF
CDR3nt: TGTGCCAGCAGCCAACAGCTCCAGCGGGGGGCCTACGAGCAGTACTTC

abundance: .
v_gene: TRBV5-6
j_gene: TRBJ2-3
d_gene: .
CDR3aa: CASSFGAGDTQYF
CDR3nt: TGTGCCAGCAGCTTCGGTGCGGGGGATACGCAGTATTTT

abundance: few
v_gene: TRBV6-5
j_gene: TRBJ1-5
d_gene: TRBD1
CDR3aa: CASRTTGAPNQPQHF
CDR3nt: TGTGCCAGCAGGACCACAGGGGCTCCCAATCAGCCCCAGCATTTT

abundance: few
v_gene: TRBV7-2
j_gene: TRBJ2-7
d_gene: TRBD1
CDR3aa: CASSSNRGSYEQYF
CDR3nt: TGTGCCAGCAGCTCGAACAGGGGTTCATACGAGCAGTACTTC

abundance: few
v_gene: TRBV25-1
j_gene: TRBJ1-6
d_gene: .
CDR3aa: CASTRETNSPLHF
CDR3nt: TGTGCCAGCACCCGGGAAACTAATTCACCCCTCCACTTT

abundance: .
v_gene: TRBV5-1
j_gene: TRBJ2-3
d_gene: TRBD2
CDR3aa: CASSLGLAAADTQYF
CDR3nt: TGCGCCAGCAGCTTGGGACTAGCGGCAGCAGATACGCAGTATTTT

abundance: few
v_gene: TRBV19
j_gene: TRBJ2-7
d_gene: TRBD2
CDR3aa: CASNHPSGGSYEQYF
CDR3nt: TGTGCCAGTAACCACCCGTCAGGCGGGAGCTACGAGCAGTACTTC

abundance: few
v_gene: TRBV19
j_gene: TRBJ2-6
d_gene: .
CDR3aa: CASSMYSGANVLTF
CDR3nt: TGTGCCAGTAGTATGTACTCTGGGGCCAACGTCCTGACTTTC